The clone carrying this T cell receptor beta chain appeared many times. Its antigen is as yet unknown. A much larger clone lies a single base off, so this may be a read error. The record originates from a study of regulatory T cells in long-lasting Graves disease. Study-wide results and limits: Those with persistent disease had in common more public clonotypes (roughly 3,000) than new patients (around 910). Newly diagnosed patients had higher TCR diversity than persistent Graves' patients did. Persistent disease favored TRBV28, TRBJ1-2 and TRBJ2-5.

CDR3 regions were amplified by Arm-PCR using iRepertoire HTBI primers to build TCR beta libraries. Using its own MiXCR run on the multiplex PCR reads, TCRdb lists one record per CDR3 protein. Here the sample spans about 200,000 distinct CDR3 sequences, around 20% being singletons. The length of the CDR3 is 15 residues. CDR1 MDHEN and CDR2 SYDVKM come from the germline V gene. Time point given: newly diagnosed GD, antithyroid drugs for less than 3 months. The TCR library was made from RNA that had been extracted from PBMCs in TRIzol. Peripheral blood, at about 10 milliliters, went into EDTA tubes. The V gene is TRBV28, the J gene TRBJ2-7; 13 positions agree with TRBD2. This TCR was sampled from a female donor with Graves disease. Source: peripheral blood mononuclear cells (PBMCs), taken at new diagnosis, from a patient treated with antithyroid drugs. The CDR3 loop reads CAGSPVGLAGNEQYF. As DNA, the CDR3 is TGTGCCGGCAGTCCCGTGGGACTAGCGGGAAACGAGCAGTACTTC.